A single sample is the source of the 20 T cell receptor beta chains below, sequenced in a study of shared clonotypes between healthy human individuals. Assay: immunoSEQ multiplex PCR; the TCRdb copy retains only in-frame clones and omits some. Among 330,000 or so clones listed, 74% were seen once. The sample was memory CD4+ T cells sorted from blood. Subset: CD45RA-negative fraction. The receptors here all came from a man aged 25-45 years in good health.

This clone appeared many times. The CDR3 nucleotides are TGTGCCAGCAGCTTGCCACAGGGGGCGGGCTATGGCTACACCTTC. It yields the protein CASSLPQGAGYGYTF. This chain links TRBV5-4 with TRBJ1-2; TRBD1 agrees at 9 bases. V was clipped by 1 base and J by 4 bases; unmatched bases: 5. This CDR3 has 15 amino acids. Germline V CDR1 and CDR2: SGHNT, YYREEE (reference sequence).

Only a few counts were recorded for this clone. The gene calls are TRBV19 and TRBJ2-1; the match to TRBD1 covers 7 bases. This CDR3 spans 15 amino acids. Germline V CDR1 and CDR2: LNHDA, SQIVND (reference sequence). With V trimmed by 9 bases and J by 6 bases, 14 bases remained unmatched. DNA for the CDR3: TGTGCCAGCGCCACTACAGGGGACCCTGGCAATGAGCAGTTCTTC. Residues: CASATTGDPGNEQFF.

The rearrangement joins TRBV9 to TRBJ2-1; possibly TRBD1 or TRBD2 for D (5 bases each). V lost 7 bases, J lost 6 bases, and 29 bases lay in between. Germline values: CDR1 SGDLS, CDR2 YYNGEE. The CDR3 covers 18 residues. The CDR3 DNA reads TGTGCCAGCGTCCGACAGTCCCAGTTTTCCCTAGCATCCAATGAGCAGTTCTTC. Translated: CASVRQSQFSLASNEQFF.

The chain couples TRBV7-2 to TRBJ2-7; 11 bases are shared with TRBD1. The CDR3 extends over 17 amino acids. Germline loops: CDR1 SGHTA, CDR2 FQGNSA. After removal of 7 bases from V and 3 bases from J, the junction contained 14 bases not matched to a gene. The CDR3 here is CASTVPGQGALSYEQYF. The CDR3 region has the DNA TGTGCCAGCACCGTCCCCGGACAGGGGGCTCTTAGCTACGAGCAGTACTTC.

The rearrangement joins TRBV7-9 to TRBJ1-1; D is ambiguous. This CDR3 contains 15 residues. Trimming cost V 3 bases and J 4 bases, with 15 bases left between them. CDR1 SEHNR and CDR2 FQNEAQ come from the germline V gene (reference sequence). In nucleotides, the CDR3 is TGTGCCAGCAGCTTGTCAGCAGGTATTTTCACTGAAGCTTTCTTT. The encoded protein is CASSLSAGIFTEAFF.

The chain has TRBV4-2 and TRBJ1-1, with 8 bases lining up with TRBD1. The ends lost 3 bases at V and 1 base at J; junction bases unmatched: 4. The CDR3 has 15 amino acids. From germline, CDR1 is LGHNA and CDR2 YNFKEQ. CDR3 loop: CASSQAGQGNTEAFF. In nucleotides, the CDR3 is TGTGCCAGCAGCCAGGCCGGACAGGGGAACACTGAAGCTTTCTTT.

The CDR3 loop reads CAISDAKSSYNEQFF. CDR3 DNA sequence: TGTGCCATCAGTGACGCTAAGAGCTCCTACAATGAGCAGTTCTTC. V and J are TRBV10-3 and TRBJ2-1; D ambiguous. The V gene's germline CDR1 is ENHRY and CDR2 SYGVKD. V shed 3 bases and J shed 0 bases, with 9 bases lying between them. The CDR3 is 15 residues long.

V usage is TRBV5-1 and J usage is TRBJ2-1; a possible D gene is TRBD2 (6 bases). Per germline, CDR1 SGHRS and CDR2 YFSETQ. Trimming removed 0 bases at V and 10 bases at J, with 11 bases between. The CDR3 contains 13 residues. The CDR3 bases are TGCGCCAGCAGCTTGGCGACGGAGGGAGAGCAGTTCTTC. This gives the protein CASSLATEGEQFF.

A note on this clone: One end of the junction fails to match germline, which may point to a read error. The chain recombines TRBV7-7 with TRBJ2-5, with TRBD2 matching over 7 bases. CDR1 is SSHAT, CDR2 FNYEAQ, per germline (reference sequence). This CDR3 region has 13 residues. In nucleotides, the CDR3 is TGTGCTAGCAGCCCTAGCGGTGGGGAGACCCAGTACTTC. Encoded protein: CASSPSGGETQYF.

The V and J genes are TRBV10-3 and TRBJ2-7; TRBD2 matches 8 bases. Per the germline V gene, CDR1 is ENHRY and CDR2 is SYGVKD. V shed 2 bases and J 2 bases; nucleotides not matched to a gene: 17. The CDR3 has 19 residues. The chain's CDR3 is CAISEPQVPGGVHTYEQYF. For the CDR3, the DNA is TGTGCCATCAGTGAGCCACAAGTCCCGGGAGGGGTACACACCTACGAGCAGTACTTC.

The rearrangement joins TRBV10-3 to TRBJ1-4; D call uncertain. CDR3 length: 14 residues. CDR1 and CDR2 from the germline V gene are ENHRY and SYGVKD. V lost 5 bases and J 6 bases, leaving 13 bases between the germline ends. This CDR3 reads CAISSTVRDEKLFF. CDR3 sequence (DNA): TGTGCCATCAGTTCGACCGTTAGGGATGAAAAACTGTTTTTT.

The sample holds one count of this clone. This chain joins TRBV5-6 and TRBJ1-1; unclear D gene. V dropped 2 bases and J dropped 2 bases, with 16 bases sitting between them. CDR1 and CDR2 (germline): SGHDT, YYEEEE. The CDR3 consists of 16 residues. CDR3 sequence: CASSFLSGRINTEAFF. CDR3 bases: TGTGCCAGCAGCTTTTTATCAGGCAGAATAAACACTGAAGCTTTCTTT.

This clone was found a few times. The rearrangement uses TRBV28 and TRBJ2-2; 8 nucleotides match TRBD2. Germline CDR1 MDHEN, CDR2 SYDVKM. V gave up 11 bases and J gave up 5 bases; unmatched junction bases: 7. This CDR3 region has 13 residues. The CDR3 bases are TGTGCCGAGCGGGAGCGTGAAACCGGGGAGCTGTTTTTT. Its protein product is CAERERETGELFF.

This clone was picked up a small number of times. The chain employs TRBV5-1 and TRBJ2-5; 8 bases fit TRBD2. The CDR3 is 17 residues long. Germline V gives CDR1 SGHRS, CDR2 YFSETQ. Trimming cost V 2 bases and J 1 base; bases outside gene matches: 10. DNA for the CDR3: TGCGCCAGCAGCTTCGGGCTAGCGGGCCCGAGCCAAGAGACCCAGTACTTC. Translation: CASSFGLAGPSQETQYF.

The chain is built from TRBV11-2 and TRBJ1-5; D uncertain. V was shortened by 0 bases and J by 7 bases, with 13 bases between the two germline ends. CDR1 is SGHAT, CDR2 FQNNGV, per germline. The CDR3 has 15 residues. Written as DNA, the CDR3 is TGTGCCAGCAGCTTAGAACTGGGGTCGGCGCAGCCCCAGCATTTT. Translating gives CASSLELGSAQPQHF. Using reference TRBV11-2 and TRBJ1-5 for the parts outside the CDR3, the full variable domain is EAGVAQSPRYKIIEKRQSVAFWCNPISGHATLYWYQQILGQGPKLLIQFQNNGVVDDSQLPKDRFSAERLKGVDSTLKIQPAKLEDSAVYLCASSLELGSAQPQHFGDGTRLSIL.

On this clone itself: A far larger clone is only one base removed, so a read error is likely. V usage is TRBV5-5 and J usage is TRBJ1-2; a possible D gene is TRBD1 (6 bases). With 1 base removed from V and 5 bases from J, the gap between germline ends came to 18 bases. The CDR3 is made up of 16 amino acids. Per the germline V gene, CDR1 is SGHKS and CDR2 is YYEKEE (reference sequence). The CDR3 nucleotides are TGTGCCAGCAGCTTGTTGGTCCAGGGGAGTCAGTATGGCTACACCTTC. Amino acid sequence: CASSLLVQGSQYGYTF.

Notes on this clone: This CDR3 is also generated by other DNA sequences in the sample. This sequence joins TRBV5-6 and TRBJ1-1; the D is unclear. Trimming cost V 5 bases and J 4 bases, with 6 bases left between them. CDR1 SGHDT and CDR2 YYEEEE come from the germline V gene. The CDR3 has 11 amino acids. The CDR3 DNA reads as TGTGCCAGCAGTTTAGGCACTGAAGCTTTCTTT. The encoded protein is CASSLGTEAFF.

This chain joins TRBV27 and TRBJ1-5; D unresolved. Germline values: CDR1 MNHEY, CDR2 SMNVEV (reference sequence). V dropped 4 bases and J dropped 5 bases, with 9 bases sitting between them. The CDR3 is 13 amino acids. CDR3 nucleotide sequence: TGTGCCAGCAGTTACAGACGAGATCAGCCCCAGCATTTT. As protein: CASSYRRDQPQHF.

This clone was recorded a few times. The chain links TRBV18 to TRBJ1-1; D gene uncertain. The V end was cut by 2 bases, the J end by 9 bases, with 13 bases between. The CDR3 contains 13 residues. The germline V gene encodes CDR1 KGHSH and CDR2 LQKENI. The CDR3 nucleotides read TGTGCCAGCTCACCAGAACCCCAGTTCCAAGCTTTCTTT. Protein sequence: CASSPEPQFQAFF.

The gene calls are TRBV29-1 and TRBJ2-7; D gene unclear. The CDR3 is 11 amino acids. Germline CDR1 and CDR2: SQVTM and ANQGSEA. Trimming cost V 0 bases and J 9 bases, with 9 bases left between them. This chain's CDR3 is CSVEDWVGQYF. CDR3 DNA sequence: TGCAGCGTTGAAGATTGGGTGGGGCAGTACTTC.